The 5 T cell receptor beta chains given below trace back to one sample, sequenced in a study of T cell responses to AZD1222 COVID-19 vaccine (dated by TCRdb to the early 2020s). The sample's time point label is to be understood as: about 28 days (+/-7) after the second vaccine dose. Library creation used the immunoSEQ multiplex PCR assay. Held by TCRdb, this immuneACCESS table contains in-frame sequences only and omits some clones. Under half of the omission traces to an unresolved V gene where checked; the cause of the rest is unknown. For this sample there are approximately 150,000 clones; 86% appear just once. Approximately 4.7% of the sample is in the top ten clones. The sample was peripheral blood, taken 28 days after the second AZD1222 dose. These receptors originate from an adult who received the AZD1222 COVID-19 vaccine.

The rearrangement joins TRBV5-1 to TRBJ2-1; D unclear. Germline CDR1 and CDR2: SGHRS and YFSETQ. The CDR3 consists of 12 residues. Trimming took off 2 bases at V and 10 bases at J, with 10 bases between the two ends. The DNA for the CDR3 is TGCGCCAGCAGCTTAGGGTTGCTCGAGCAGTTCTTC. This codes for CASSLGLLEQFF.

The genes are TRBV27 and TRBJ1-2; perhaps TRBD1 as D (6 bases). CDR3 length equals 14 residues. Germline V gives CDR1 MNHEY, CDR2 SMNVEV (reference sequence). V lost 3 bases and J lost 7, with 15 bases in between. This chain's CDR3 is CASSLGQGPGGYTF. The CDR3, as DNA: TGTGCCAGCAGTTTGGGGCAGGGGCCAGGTGGCTACACCTTC.

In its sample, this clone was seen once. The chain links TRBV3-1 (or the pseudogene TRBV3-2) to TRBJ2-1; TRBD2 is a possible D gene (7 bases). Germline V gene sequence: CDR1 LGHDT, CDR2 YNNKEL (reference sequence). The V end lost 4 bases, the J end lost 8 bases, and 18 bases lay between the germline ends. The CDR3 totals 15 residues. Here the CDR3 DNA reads TGTGCCAGCAGCCCCGGTTTCGGGGGGCAGGATGAGCAGTTCTTC. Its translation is CASSPGFGGQDEQFF.

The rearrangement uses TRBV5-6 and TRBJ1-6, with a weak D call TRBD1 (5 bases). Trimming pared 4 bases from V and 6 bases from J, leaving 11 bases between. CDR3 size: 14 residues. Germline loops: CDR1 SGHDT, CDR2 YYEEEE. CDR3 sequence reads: CASSPLDSNSPLHF. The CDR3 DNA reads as TGTGCCAGCAGCCCCCTAGACAGTAATTCACCCCTCCACTTT.

Here the CDR3 DNA reads TGTGCCAGCAGCGTTAGCGGGGGGAAGACCACAGATACGCAGTATTTT. Translated, it gives CASSVSGGKTTDTQYF. The J gene is TRBJ2-3, the V gene TRBV9, with 10 bases lining up with TRBD2. The CDR3 covers 16 residues. Unmatched junction bases numbered 5, after V lost 2 bases and J lost 2 bases. Germline loops: CDR1 SGDLS, CDR2 YYNGEE.